A single sample is the source of the 27 T cell receptor beta chains below, sequenced in a study of cytomegalovirus exposure and HLA in healthy donors (dated by TCRdb to about 2017). The library was prepared using the immunoSEQ multiplex PCR assay. For the multiplex PCR, a mixture combining 60 forward primers for TCR Vbeta segments and 13 reverse primers for TCR Jbeta segments was used. TCRdb limited this immuneACCESS table to in-frame rearrangements with V and J called. A share of clones is missing; checked studies link under half to unresolved V genes, and the rest is unexplained. For this sample there are about 190,000 clones; approximately 81% appear just once. The ten largest clones represent under 2.5% of the sample. The specimen sequenced was PBMCs. The receptors shown here come from a woman aged 25 to 45 in good health and CMV-seronegative.

This chain connects TRBV6-6 to TRBJ2-7, with 8 bases aligning to TRBD2. The CDR3 runs 16 residues. Germline V gives CDR1 MNHNY, CDR2 SVGAGI (reference sequence). Trimming removed 6 bases from V and 4 bases from J; junction bases left unmatched: 14. The CDR3 nucleotides are TGTGCCAGCAGCCCGGGGGCGGGGGGTCCCTCGTACGAGCAGTACTTC. It yields the protein CASSPGAGGPSYEQYF.

V is TRBV28 and J is TRBJ1-2; possible D gene TRBD1, 5 bases. Trimming cost V 2 bases and J 8 bases, with 21 bases left between them. The CDR3 consists of 16 residues. CDR1 and CDR2 from the germline V gene are MDHEN and SYDVKM. CDR3 nucleotides: TGTGCCAGCAGTTTAATTATGGTCCGGGGGTTAGGCGGCTACACCTTC. Translation: CASSLIMVRGLGGYTF.

The genes are TRBV6-1 and TRBJ1-5; maybe TRBD1 (5 bases). The CDR3 is made up of 15 amino acids. V was clipped by 11 bases and J by 0 bases, with 17 bases between them. Germline CDR1 is MNHNS and CDR2 is SASEGT. The CDR3 DNA follows: TGTGCCGGGGGAGGGGCAGGCGATAGCAATCAGCCCCAGCATTTT. Protein: CAGGGAGDSNQPQHF.

The chain combines TRBV4-2 with TRBJ2-1; 11 nucleotides align to TRBD2. With 0 bases clipped from V and 14 bases from J, the junction kept 6 bases outside the gene matches. The CDR3 length is 14 residues. Germline V gene sequence: CDR1 LGHNA, CDR2 YNFKEQ. The CDR3 nucleotides read TGTGCCAGCAGCCAAGACGAAACTAGCGGGAGTGAGTTCTTC. Its protein is CASSQDETSGSEFF.

The chain combines TRBV18 with TRBJ2-2; D might be TRBD2 (7 bases). The germline gives CDR1 KGHSH, CDR2 LQKENI. Trimming stripped 5 bases from V and 3 bases from J, with 13 bases between. This CDR3 has 15 residues. CDR3 nucleotides: TGTGCCAGCTCAGCGGGGGCCTCCCACACCGGGGAGCTGTTTTTT. It yields the protein CASSAGASHTGELFF.

The V and J genes are TRBV7-9 and TRBJ1-4; TRBD1 matches 8 bases. This CDR3 region has 16 residues. Germline CDR1 SEHNR, CDR2 FQNEAQ (reference sequence). V was pared by 5 bases and J by 0 bases, with 5 bases of the junction left unmatched. The CDR3 reads CASSRQGPATNEKLFF. In nucleotides, the CDR3 is TGTGCCAGCAGCCGACAGGGGCCCGCAACTAATGAAAAACTGTTTTTT.

The V call is TRBV11-2, the J call TRBJ2-7; a weak D match, TRBD1 (5 bases). This CDR3 is built from 15 residues. V was shortened by 5 bases and J by 4 bases, with 18 bases between the two germline ends. Germline V gene data show CDR1 as SGHAT and CDR2 as FQNNGV. The CDR3 DNA is TGTGCCAGCAGCGTTAGCCCAGGGTCGTCTTACGAGCAGTACTTC. Its translation is CASSVSPGSSYEQYF.

This chain connects TRBV29-1 to TRBJ1-2; 7 nucleotides agree with TRBD1. The CDR3 runs 11 residues. In germline, CDR1 is SQVTM, CDR2 ANQGSEA. V shed 6 bases and J 7 bases; nucleotides not matched to a gene: 5. CDR3 nucleotides: TGCAGCGTCCCAGGGGGTCCTGGCTACACCTTC. This gives the protein CSVPGGPGYTF.

This clone showed up just a few times. The chain employs TRBV2 and TRBJ2-7, with 9 bases that match TRBD1. The length of the CDR3 is 13 residues. The V segment lost 6 bases and the J segment 6 bases; nucleotides outside the gene matches: 6. Germline values: CDR1 SNHLY, CDR2 FYNNEI. CDR3 nucleotides: TGTGCCAGCAGGGGGACAGGGCCCTCCGAGCAGTACTTC. Translating it yields CASRGTGPSEQYF.

This clone was detected only once. V and J are TRBV7-2 and TRBJ2-2; 11 bases fit TRBD2. CDR3 length: 15 amino acids. The germline V gene has CDR1 SGHTA and CDR2 FQGNSA. Trimming took 1 base from V and 5 from J; bases not matched to a gene: 0. The CDR3 nucleotides are TGTGCCAGCAGCTTAGGGACTAGCGGGACCGGGGAGCTGTTTTTT. Residues: CASSLGTSGTGELFF.

The chain uses TRBV2 and TRBJ2-5; D perhaps matches TRBD1 (5 bases). The CDR3 runs 13 residues. Germline-derived CDR1 and CDR2 are SNHLY and FYNNEI. Trimming stripped 6 bases from V and 1 base from J, with 9 bases between. CDR3 residues: CASRLTAQETQYF. CDR3 coding DNA: TGTGCCAGCAGATTGACAGCCCAAGAGACCCAGTACTTC.

The chain couples TRBV6-1 to TRBJ1-6, with 10 nucleotides matching TRBD1. Germline lookup yields CDR1 MNHNS and CDR2 SASEGT. This CDR3 has 14 amino acids. V dropped 10 bases and J dropped 10; count of bases not matched to a gene: 10. The CDR3 loop is CATQRGQGSSPLHF. CDR3 in DNA: TGTGCCACCCAAAGGGGACAGGGGTCCTCACCCCTCCACTTT.

This clone was recorded once. The chain links TRBV21-1 to TRBJ1-5; the D call in the table, TRBD1, was not verified against the DNA. TRBV21-1 has pseudogene status. The CDR3 is made up of 14 amino acids. CDR3 amino acids: CASSKLAGNQPQHF. The CDR3 DNA is TGTGCCAGCAGCAAATTGGCAGGCAATCAGCCCCAGCATTTT.

The rearrangement joins TRBV5-1 to TRBJ1-1; 7 bases fit TRBD1. The V segment lost 4 bases and the J segment 6 bases; nucleotides outside the gene matches: 12. Germline lookup yields CDR1 SGHRS and CDR2 YFSETQ. This CDR3 spans 15 amino acids. CDR3 DNA sequence: TGCGCCAGCAGCACATCCCAAGGGGGCGGCGCTGAAGCTTTCTTT. This encodes CASSTSQGGGAEAFF.

The V gene is TRBV7-2, the J gene TRBJ2-2; weak D call: TRBD1 (6 bases). The germline gives CDR1 SGHTA, CDR2 FQGNSA. V lost 2 bases and J 0 bases, leaving 7 bases between the germline ends. CDR3 length: 15 residues. The CDR3 bases are TGTGCCAGCAGCTTACGACAGGCGAACACCGGGGAGCTGTTTTTT. Protein: CASSLRQANTGELFF.

The rearrangement joins TRBV19 to TRBJ1-2; the D is unclear. CDR1 LNHDA and CDR2 SQIVND come from the germline V gene (reference sequence). The CDR3 covers 11 residues. The V end was cut by 3 bases, the J end by 12 bases, with 11 bases between. CDR3 region: CASSIGVEHTF. CDR3 nucleotide sequence: TGTGCCAGTAGTATCGGGGTTGAGCACACCTTC.

The CDR3 reads CASSVDRVAGGHEQFF. The DNA of the CDR3 is TGTGCCAGCAGCGTAGACAGGGTAGCGGGGGGCCATGAGCAGTTCTTC. V is TRBV9 and J is TRBJ2-1, with 10 bases identical to TRBD2. Germline CDR1 SGDLS, CDR2 YYNGEE. J was trimmed by 8 bases and V by 0 bases; bases with no gene match: 8. This CDR3 spans 16 amino acids.

V gene TRBV7-2 combines with J gene TRBJ2-1; 9 positions agree with TRBD2. The CDR3 runs to 14 residues. Germline V lookup: CDR1 SGHTA, CDR2 FQGNSA. Unmatched junction bases numbered 9, after V lost 6 bases and J lost 9 bases. CDR3 amino acids: CASRSTSGGSEQFF. The CDR3 bases are TGTGCCAGCAGGTCGACTAGCGGAGGGAGTGAGCAGTTCTTC.

V and J are TRBV6-1 and TRBJ2-7; D unresolved. The CDR3 extends over 12 amino acids. In germline, CDR1 is MNHNS, CDR2 SASEGT. Trimming shortened V by 5 bases and J by 0 bases, and 5 bases separated the two germline ends. The chain's CDR3 is CASSPRSYEQYF. The CDR3, as DNA: TGTGCCAGCAGTCCTCGCTCCTACGAGCAGTACTTC.

This clone has just a few counts. This chain joins TRBV6-5 and TRBJ2-5; D gene uncertain. CDR3 length: 16 amino acids. Germline V lookup: CDR1 MNHEY, CDR2 SVGAGI. Trimming took off 1 base at V and 0 bases at J, with 12 bases between the two ends. The CDR3 nucleotides read TGTGCCAGCAGTTACTTGTGGGCTGGGTACCAAGAGACCCAGTACTTC. This translates into CASSYLWAGYQETQYF.

The sample holds one count of this clone. The gene calls are TRBV2 and TRBJ1-2; TRBD1 agrees at 8 bases. CDR3 length equals 15 residues. V was clipped by 6 bases and J by 3 bases; unmatched bases: 9. Germline V lookup: CDR1 SNHLY, CDR2 FYNNEI. The CDR3 bases are TGTGCCAGCAGGAGCCTCGGACAGGGCCACTATGGCTACACCTTC. Its translation is CASRSLGQGHYGYTF.

The chain links TRBV19 to TRBJ2-2; TRBD1 matches at 10 bases. The CDR3 runs to 15 residues. Unmatched junction bases numbered 8, after V lost 8 bases and J lost 5 bases. Per the germline V gene, CDR1 is LNHDA and CDR2 is SQIVND (reference sequence). The CDR3 nucleotides are TGTGCCAGTTCCGTCGACAGGGGGCTGACCGGGGAGCTGTTTTTT. Translating it yields CASSVDRGLTGELFF.

This chain links TRBV28 with TRBJ1-2; TRBD1 matches 7 bases. This CDR3 is built from 14 residues. Germline V gene sequence: CDR1 MDHEN, CDR2 SYDVKM. J lost 4 bases, V lost 6 bases, and 8 bases had no gene match. The CDR3 loop is CASRATGQLYGYTF. DNA of the CDR3: TGTGCCAGCAGGGCAACGGGACAGCTCTATGGCTACACCTTC.

This clone was seen a few times. The chain has TRBV5-1 and TRBJ1-1; D gene uncertain. The V and J ends lost 1 base and 1 base respectively, with 11 bases between them. The CDR3 extends over 15 amino acids. The germline CDR1 and CDR2 sequences are SGHRS and YFSETQ. CDR3 nucleotide sequence: TGCGCCAGCAGCTTGATGTCACCCAGGAACACTGAAGCTTTCTTT. Translating gives CASSLMSPRNTEAFF.

This sequence joins TRBV4-1 and TRBJ1-1, with a possible D match to TRBD1 (6 bases). The CDR3 sequence is 13 residues long. V dropped 2 bases and J dropped 7 bases, with 11 bases sitting between them. Germline V CDR1 and CDR2: MGHRA, YSYEKL. The CDR3 loop reads CASSQQGGGEAFF. CDR3 coding DNA: TGCGCCAGCAGCCAACAGGGAGGGGGTGAAGCTTTCTTT.

V is TRBV19 and J is TRBJ1-3, with no clear D. The germline V and J ends were trimmed by 3 bases and 0 bases, with 6 bases remaining between them. The germline V gene has CDR1 LNHDA and CDR2 SQIVND (reference sequence). The CDR3 has 14 amino acids. The CDR3 loop reads CASSIGSSGNTIYF. DNA of the CDR3: TGTGCCAGTAGTATCGGGAGCTCTGGAAACACCATATATTTT.

The rearrangement joins TRBV16 to TRBJ1-1; 10 bases map to TRBD1. Germline assignment: CDR1 KGHSY and CDR2 FQNENV. V dropped 3 bases and J dropped 14; count of bases not matched to a gene: 6. The CDR3 totals 12 residues. The CDR3 here is CASSQWDRGLFF. The CDR3 nucleotides are TGTGCCAGCAGCCAGTGGGACAGGGGCTTGTTCTTT.